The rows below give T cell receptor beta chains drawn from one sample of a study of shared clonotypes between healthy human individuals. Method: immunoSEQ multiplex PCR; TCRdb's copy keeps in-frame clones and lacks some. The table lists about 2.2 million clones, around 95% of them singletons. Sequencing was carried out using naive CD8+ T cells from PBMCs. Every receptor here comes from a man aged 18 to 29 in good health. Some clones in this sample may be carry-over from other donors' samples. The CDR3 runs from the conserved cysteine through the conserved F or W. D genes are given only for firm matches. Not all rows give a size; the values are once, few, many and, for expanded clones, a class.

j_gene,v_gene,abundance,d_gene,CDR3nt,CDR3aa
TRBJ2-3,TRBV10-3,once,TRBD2,TGTGCCATCAGGGATAGCGGGAGGTTCACAGATACGCAGTATTTT,CAIRDSGRFTDTQYF
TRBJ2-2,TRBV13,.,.,TGTGCCAGCAGCTTTTTTCACCGAGGGGGTAACACCGGGGAGCTGTTTTTT,CASSFFHRGGNTGELFF
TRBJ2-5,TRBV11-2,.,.,TGTGCCAGCAGCTTATTCGGTGAAGAGACCCAGTACTTC,CASSLFGEETQYF
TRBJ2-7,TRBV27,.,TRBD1,TGTGCCAGCAGTCCCTGGACAGGGCGCTACGAGCAGTACTTC,CASSPWTGRYEQYF
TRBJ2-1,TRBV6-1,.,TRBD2,TGTGCCAGCAGGGGACTAGCGGGCAATGAGCAGTTCTTC,CASRGLAGNEQFF
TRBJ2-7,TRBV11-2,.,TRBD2,TGTGCCAGCAGCTGGGGACTAGGTCTTACCTACGAGCAGTACTTC,CASSWGLGLTYEQYF
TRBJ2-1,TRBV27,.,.,TGTGCCAGCAGTTTACTTTGGGGGACGGACAATGAGCAGTTCTTC,CASSLLWGTDNEQFF
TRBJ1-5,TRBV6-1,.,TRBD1,TGTGCCAGCAGTGAAGCAGGGGGACAGTCCAATCAGCCCCAGCATTTT,CASSEAGGQSNQPQHF
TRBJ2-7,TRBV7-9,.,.,TGTGCCAGCAGCTTATTACCTAGCGCTACCTACGAGCAGTACTTC,CASSLLPSATYEQYF
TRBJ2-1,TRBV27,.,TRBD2,TGTGCCAGCAGTTTATCTAGCGGACTAGCGTTGTGGGATGAGCAGTTCTTC,CASSLSSGLALWDEQFF
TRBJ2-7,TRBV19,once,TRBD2,TGTGCCAGTAGTATAGCGGGAGGGTCCTACGAGCAGTACTTC,CASSIAGGSYEQYF
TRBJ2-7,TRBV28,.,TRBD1,TGTGCCAGCAGTCCCAGGGGACAGGACTTTATCCTTTTC,CASSPRGQDFILF
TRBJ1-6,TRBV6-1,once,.,TGTGCCAGCAGTGAAGGTCCTAGCTCCTATAATTCACCCCTCCACTTT,CASSEGPSSYNSPLHF
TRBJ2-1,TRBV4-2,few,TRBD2,TGTGCCAGCAGCCTCCTACTAGCGGGAGGACGAAATGAGCAGTTCTTC,CASSLLLAGGRNEQFF
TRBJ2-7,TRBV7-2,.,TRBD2,TGTGCCAGCAGCCAAGGGGTAGCGGGAGTCTACGAGCAGTACTTC,CASSQGVAGVYEQYF
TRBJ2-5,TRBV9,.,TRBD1,TGTGCCAGCAGCGACCGGGACAGCCAAGAGACCCAGTACTTC,CASSDRDSQETQYF
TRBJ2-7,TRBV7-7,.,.,TGTGCCAGCAGCTTAGCGCTTGGCTACGAGCAGTACTTC,CASSLALGYEQYF
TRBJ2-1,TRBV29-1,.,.,TGCAGCGTTGTAACAGGTTTCTCGGAGGAGTTCTTC,CSVVTGFSEEFF
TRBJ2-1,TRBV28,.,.,TGTGCCAGCGGTCGGCGAGTGGGTGCCCTGGGATACAATGAGCAGTTCTTC,CASGRRVGALGYNEQFF
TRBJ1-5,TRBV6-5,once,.,TGTGCCAGCAGTTACAGGGTGGGCAATCAGCCCCAGCATTTT,CASSYRVGNQPQHF
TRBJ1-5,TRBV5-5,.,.,TGTGCCAGCAGCTTGGCTTTGGGGTCGTGGCAGCCCCAGCATTTT,CASSLALGSWQPQHF
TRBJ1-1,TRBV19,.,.,TGTGCCAGTAGTCACCGCGGGCAGGGGACGAACACTGAAGCTTTCTTT,CASSHRGQGTNTEAFF
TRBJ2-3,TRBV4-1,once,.,TGCGCCAGCAGCCAAACCTCCTTTCGACAGATATACACAGATACGCAGTATTTT,CASSQTSFRQIYTDTQYF
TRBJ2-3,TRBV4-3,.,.,TGCGCCAGCAGCCAAGGGACCTACTTCACAGATACGCAGTATTTT,CASSQGTYFTDTQYF
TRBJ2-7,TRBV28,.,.,TGTGCCAGCAGTTTAACCAGAGCCTACGAGCAGTACTTC,CASSLTRAYEQYF
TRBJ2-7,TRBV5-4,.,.,TGTGCCAGCAGCGGCGGAGCTGCTTACGAGCAGTACTTC,CASSGGAAYEQYF
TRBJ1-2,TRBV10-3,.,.,TGTGCCATCAGTGAGTCAGCCGGCAGGGAATCAAAGGGGATCTACTATGGCTACACCTTC,CAISESAGRESKGIYYGYTF
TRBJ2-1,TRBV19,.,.,TGTGCCAGTAGTATGACGAATCGGTGGGATGAGCAGTTCTTC,CASSMTNRWDEQFF
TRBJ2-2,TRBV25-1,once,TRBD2,TGTGCCAGCCTAGCGGGAGGGCCCACCGGGGAGCTGTTTTTT,CASLAGGPTGELFF
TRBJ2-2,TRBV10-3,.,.,TGTGCCATCAGTGACGTGATGCTGGGAGCCACCGGGGAGCTGTTTTTT,CAISDVMLGATGELFF
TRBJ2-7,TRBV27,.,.,TGTGCCAGCAGTATACAGGAGAACTACGAGCAGTACTTC,CASSIQENYEQYF
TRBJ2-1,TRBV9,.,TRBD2,TGTGCCAGCACCGTAGGGACTAGCGGGACCCCCGTACGGTTCTTC,CASTVGTSGTPVRFF
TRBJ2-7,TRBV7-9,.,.,TGTGCCAGCGTCGGGGGATACGAGCAGTACTTC,CASVGGYEQYF
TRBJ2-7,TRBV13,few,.,TGTGCCAGCAGCTTAGGCCCCAGCAACGAGCAGTACTTC,CASSLGPSNEQYF
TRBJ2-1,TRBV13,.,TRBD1,TGTGCCAGCAGCTCCTCCACAGGGGGCGCCTTCAATGAGCAGTTCTTC,CASSSSTGGAFNEQFF
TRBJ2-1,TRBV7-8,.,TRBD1,TGTGCCAGCAGCTCGGGACAGGGGGCCGCTGAGCAGTTCTTC,CASSSGQGAAEQFF
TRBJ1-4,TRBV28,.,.,TGTGCCAGGACACTAGCTACAGGGACAACTAATGAAAAACTGTTTTTT,CARTLATGTTNEKLFF
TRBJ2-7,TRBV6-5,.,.,TGTGCCAGCAGTTTCTACAGGCAACCCTACGAGCAGTACTTC,CASSFYRQPYEQYF
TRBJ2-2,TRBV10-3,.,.,TGTGCCATCAGTGAGTCCGGAAACACCGGGGAGCTGTTTTTT,CAISESGNTGELFF
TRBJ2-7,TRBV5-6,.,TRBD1,TGTGCCAGCAGCCCCGGACAGGGTACTAGCTACGAGCAGTACTTC,CASSPGQGTSYEQYF
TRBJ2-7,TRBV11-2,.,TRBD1,TGTGCCAGCAGCTTAAGCGGCAGGGGGCCCTACGAGCAGTACTTC,CASSLSGRGPYEQYF
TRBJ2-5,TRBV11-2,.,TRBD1,TGTGCCAGCAGCTCGACAGGGGGGTCCCAAGAGACCCAGTACTTC,CASSSTGGSQETQYF
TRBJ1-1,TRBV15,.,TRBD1,TGTGCCACCAGCAGAGGAACGGAGGGGGCGAACACTGAAGCTTTCTTT,CATSRGTEGANTEAFF
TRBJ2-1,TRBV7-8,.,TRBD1,TGTGCCAGCAGCCATCTAAGACAGGGGTGGAATGAGCAGTTCTTC,CASSHLRQGWNEQFF
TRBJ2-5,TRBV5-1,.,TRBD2,TGCGCCAGCAGGTCCGAGCGGGAGAGAGAGACCCAGTACTTC,CASRSERERETQYF
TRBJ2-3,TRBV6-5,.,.,TGTGCCACCCTAGGTGGGGGGGCTAGCACAGATACGCAGTATTTT,CATLGGGASTDTQYF
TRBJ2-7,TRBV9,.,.,TGTGCCAGCAGCGCCGGGACGTTCAACTACGAGCAGTACTTC,CASSAGTFNYEQYF
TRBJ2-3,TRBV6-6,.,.,TGTGCCAGCAGTTACTCTGTGTCCAGGGACGAGCGTACGCAGTATTTT,CASSYSVSRDERTQYF
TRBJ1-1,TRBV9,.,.,TGTGCCAGCAGCGAAGACGGGAGGTCTGAAGCTTTCTTT,CASSEDGRSEAFF
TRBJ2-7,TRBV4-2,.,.,TGTGCCAGCAGCCAAAACCTTGACAGTACCTACGAGCAGTACTTC,CASSQNLDSTYEQYF
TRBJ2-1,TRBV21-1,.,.,TGTGCCAGCAGCAAGGAAAGACGGCTAACTCGCTCCTACAATGAGCAGTTCTTC,CASSKERRLTRSYNEQFF
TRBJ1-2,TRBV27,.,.,TGTGCCAGCAGGGGGAAAACCTCCCCTACCACCTATAACTATGGCTACACCTTC,CASRGKTSPTTYNYGYTF
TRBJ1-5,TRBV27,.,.,TGTGCCAGCAGTTTAAAAGGCATTCAGCCCCAGCATTTT,CASSLKGIQPQHF
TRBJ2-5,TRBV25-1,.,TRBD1,TGTGCCAGCGGACAGGGTTCCCAAGAGACCCAGTACTTC,CASGQGSQETQYF
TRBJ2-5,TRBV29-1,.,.,TGCAGCGTTGAGACTAGGAGGGGGCAAGAGACCCAGTACTTC,CSVETRRGQETQYF